This TCR beta chain was profiled in a study of technical replicates of blood from a handful of donors. CDR1 is SGDLS and CDR2 is YYNGEE in the germline V gene. The CDR3 extends over 14 amino acids. With 7 bases clipped from V and 4 bases from J, the junction kept 9 bases outside the gene matches. Sequenced by immunoSEQ multiplex PCR; TCRdb stores in-frame clones only, minus some. This repertoire shows some 93,000 clones, approximately 95% found once; its top ten account for 0.25% to 0.3%. The chain recombines TRBV9 with TRBJ2-5; TRBD2 matches 8 bases. The sequenced material came from T cells isolated from PBMCs. This sequence was found in a human donor in good health. The CDR3 DNA reads TGTGCCAGCGGACGACCGGGACTAGGAGAGACCCAGTACTTC. This encodes CASGRPGLGETQYF. The full variable domain, completed using reference TRBV9 and TRBJ2-5, is DSGVTQTPKHLITATGQRVTLRCSPRSGDLSVYWYQQSLDQGLQFLIQYYNGEERAKGNILERFSAQQFPDLHSELNLSSLELGDSALYFCASGRPGLGETQYFGPGTRLLVL.